This TCR beta chain was sequenced for a study of T cell repertoires in cytomegalovirus infection. In the study overall: Selection of CMV epitopes for the study included recently identified HLA-C-restricted and well-studied HLA-B-restricted ones. It can be stated that public TCR beta signatures indicated CMV infection as well as a matching HLA type. Study-wide points: HLA-C-restricted TCR beta clonotypes specific for CMV led the ex vivo response. Cumulative public TCR beta family frequency identified CMV carriers with the relevant HLA.

TCRdb re-called the reads through MiXCR, storing one row per CDR3 protein. The table has hundreds of thousands of distinct CDR3 sequences, more than 40% seen once. CDR1 is SGHDN and CDR2 is FVKESK in the germline V gene. CDR3 length: 14 residues. With 4 bases removed from V and 3 bases from J, the gap between germline ends came to 13 bases. For this clonotype: The antigen is undetermined.

The TCR was taken from a human donor in good health (CMV status not recorded). Some clones in this sample may be carry-over from other donors' samples. Specimen: cultured PBMCs, collected from culture after CMV antigen stimulation. The chain combines TRBV14 with TRBJ2-7; D is perhaps TRBD1 (6 bases). CDR3 in amino acids: CASSRGRGGYEQYF. The CDR3, as DNA: TGTGCCAGCAGCCGGGGGCGAGGGGGCTACGAGCAGTACTTC. The full variable domain, in which reference TRBV14 and TRBJ2-7 provide the parts outside the CDR3, is EAGVTQFPSHSVIEKGQTVTLRCDPISGHDNLYWYRRVMGKEIKFLLHFVKESKQDESGMPNNRFLAERTGGTYSTLKVQPAELEDSGVYFCASSRGRGGYEQYFGPGTRLTVT.